This passage covers 4 T cell receptor beta chains from one sample sequenced in a study of blood T cell repertoires in COVID-19. Profiling relied on immunoSEQ multiplex PCR, and the TCRdb table lists in-frame clones only, not all of them. Of just over 300,000 clones in the sample, 90% were seen once. The specimen sequenced was PBMCs or T cells enriched from blood (not recorded which). All receptors come from a woman under 30 with acute COVID-19.

The chain combines TRBV14 with TRBJ2-4; tentative D call: TRBD2 (6 bases). The CDR3 contains 18 residues. Germline V gene data show CDR1 as SGHDN and CDR2 as FVKESK. V was cut by 0 bases and J by 0 bases, with 15 bases left in between. The CDR3 coding sequence is TGTGCCAGCAGCCAAGAGAGGAGGGGCATTCTAGCCAAAAACATTCAGTACTTC. Protein: CASSQERRGILAKNIQYF.

The V gene is TRBV6-2 or TRBV6-3, the J gene TRBJ2-2; TRBD1 is a possible D gene (6 bases). The CDR3 extends over 14 amino acids. The germline V gene has CDR1 MNHEY and CDR2 SVGEGT. Trimming cost V 5 bases and J 3 bases, with 10 bases left between them. This chain's CDR3 is CASSPGHYTGELFF. CDR3 nucleotide sequence: TGTGCCAGCAGTCCGGGACACTACACCGGGGAGCTGTTTTTT.

The chain joins TRBV7-9 to TRBJ1-1; TRBD1 is a possible D gene (6 bases). Between the trimmed V and J ends, which lost 6 bases and 3 bases, there was a span of 11 bases. The germline gives CDR1 SEHNR, CDR2 FQNEAQ (reference sequence). The CDR3 totals 13 residues. The CDR3, as DNA: TGTGCCAGCAGACCACAGGGATACACTGAAGCTTTCTTT. It codes for CASRPQGYTEAFF.

The chain combines TRBV7-2 with TRBJ1-5; 8 bases fit TRBD1. After removal of 5 bases from V and 2 bases from J, the junction contained 8 bases not matched to a gene. This CDR3 contains 16 residues. In germline, CDR1 is SGHTA, CDR2 FQGNSA. This chain's CDR3 is CASSARDRIGNQPQHF. Here the CDR3 DNA reads TGTGCCAGCAGCGCGAGGGACAGGATAGGCAATCAGCCCCAGCATTTT.